This T cell receptor (beta chain) was recovered during a study of neurological immune-mediated disorders. Findings and limits, study-wide: The greatest degree of TCR clonal expansion was observed in HTLV-1-associated myelopathy, with the lowest in multiple sclerosis, below that of healthy controls. The absence of shared CDR3 amino acid sequences among expanded clones across subjects suggests private repertoires in all groups.

This clonotype occurred many times. Its antigen is unidentified. CDR1 SGHRS and CDR2 YFSETQ come from the germline V gene. Between the trimmed V and J ends, which lost 0 bases and 7 bases, there was a span of 17 bases. The CDR3 totals 15 residues. Time point described: longitudinal time-point 1 (baseline). The unsorted libraries originated from 2 million PBMCs kept at -80 C. The authors produced cDNA by 5'RACE using 10-nucleotide random UMIs. Using its own MiXCR run on the 5' RACE reads, TCRdb lists one record per CDR3 protein. This repertoire shows tens of thousands of distinct CDR3 sequences, about 13% found once; its top ten account for about 4.5%.

The chain joins TRBV5-1 to TRBJ2-7; a weak D match, TRBD1 (6 bases). The specimen sequenced was PBMCs. The receptor was isolated from a female donor with HTLV-1-associated myelopathy (HAM/TSP). The DNA of the CDR3 is TGCGCCAGCAGCTTGGTGGCGACAGGTGAAATGGAGCAGTACTTC. This gives the protein CASSLVATGEMEQYF.